This T cell receptor (beta chain) was captured by sequencing in a study of graft-versus-host responses after intestinal transplantation (dated by TCRdb to the early 2020s). General notes on the study: The transplants that recipients got were multivisceral, liver-intestinal, or isolated intestinal. Graft-versus-host and host-versus-graft alloreactive T cell clones were tracked in the graft, circulation and bone marrow after intestinal transplantation using bulk TCR-beta CDR3 sequencing. Samples from three later patients were sequenced in-house on an Illumina MiSeq with MiXCR processing rather than by the commercial service. The cohort enrolled some 23 intestinal transplant recipients including one retransplant, and 3 patients lacking pretransplant specimens were excluded. Alloreactive clones were identified by sequencing pre-transplant mixed lymphocyte reaction products and comparing these products with unstimulated pre-transplant donor and recipient T cells. A peak of at least 4% donor T cells among recipient peripheral blood mononuclear cells was the definition used for donor T cell macrochimerism. Every recipient was given anti-thymocyte globulin induction, then maintenance tacrolimus and steroids for roughly 3 years. Findings and caveats that apply to the study as a whole: GvH clones were found in recipient bone marrow, and some of the GvH clones appeared earlier in ileal mucosa or blood, which is consistent with an intestinal mucosal origin. The conclusions were limited by the relatively low number and heterogeneity of the intestinal transplant patients. Early after transplant, peak levels of circulating GvH clones were associated with declines in HvG clones. High GvH to HvG T cell clonal ratios were observed in the allografts of patients with donor T cell macrochimerism.

The CDR3 covers 13 residues, taking in both the cysteine and the phenylalanine. CDR3 DNA is the only sequence kept; it has 39 bases, read in frame from the first base. Trimming removed 5 bases from V and 4 bases from J, leaving 8 bases between the germline ends. Per the germline V gene (reference sequence), MNHNY is the CDR1 and SVGAGI is the CDR2. Dithiothreitol, EDTA incubations and collagenase D digestion were used to isolate intraepithelial and lamina propria lymphocytes from graft specimens. Bulk TCR-beta sequencing was performed on serial intestinal graft biopsy specimens collected as late as 600 days after transplant. To note about this clone: This receptor's antigen is unknown. It has no much larger one-base neighbor in the sample; base qualities were not kept.

Library preparation was by the immunoSEQ multiplex PCR assay. For most patients, genomic DNA was subjected to high-throughput TCR-beta CDR3 sequencing by Adaptive Biotechnologies. Turning to the authors' computational methods: Adaptive's ImmunoSEQ software supplied the TCR sequencing data for approximately 18 patients, while MiXCR and VDJtools were used to process three other patients. CDR3 nucleotide sequences shared between donor and recipient were removed because their origin could not be assigned. To be classed as alloreactive, a clone needed at least 2-fold expansion over unstimulated cells and a minimum CFSE-low frequency of 0.002% (template counts) or 0.001% (read counts). Mappable clones were those detected in sequenced pre-transplant spleen, lymph node, or MLR CFSE-low populations of the donor or recipient. Cumulative frequency of alloreactive clones was calculated as a percentage of all sequences weighted by copy number. As stored in TCRdb, this immuneACCESS dataset retains in-frame rearrangements with V and J assigned. A fraction of the clones does not appear; measured against another copy, unresolved V genes explain less than half of the discrepancy, and the remainder lacks a known reason. D and trimming were read from the DNA, whereas the V and J calls and clone size are those reported in that table. The sample has approximately 8,200 clones on record, around 72% of them singletons. The top ten constitute roughly 13% of the sample.

The sample consisted of ileum tissue, taken less than 230 days after intestinal transplant. This chain joins TRBV6-6 to TRBJ2-2; the D gene is perhaps TRBD1, on 5 matching bases. This clonotype was obtained from a human patient who received an intestinal transplant, so some T cells may come from the graft donor. The CDR3 region reads CASSPQGTGELFF. The bases are TGTGCCAGCAGTCCTCAGGGCACCGGGGAGCTGTTTTTT.